This T cell receptor beta chain was documented in a study of cytomegalovirus exposure and HLA in healthy donors. Overall study findings and caveats: No immune exposure information besides CMV serostatus was available. An analysis that was carried out later associated 16,000 or so TCR beta sequences with HLA alleles at 0.05 false discovery rate. Later analysis revealed greater clonal expansion in HLA-associated TCR beta chains than in equally common others.

Unmatched junction bases numbered 5, after V lost 3 bases and J lost 6 bases. The germline CDR1 and CDR2 sequences are LNHDA and SQIVND (reference sequence). The CDR3 has 14 residues. The PCR ran on 60 Vbeta and 13 Jbeta primers. The table came from immunoSEQ multiplex PCR; TCRdb's copy has only in-frame clones and leaves some out. The sample yields some 130,000 clones, around 74% seen once. As for this clone: Its antigen remains unidentified.

The chain recombines TRBV19 with TRBJ2-1, with 7 bases aligning to TRBD2. The clonotype originates from a male donor in good health and CMV-seronegative. Sample: PBMCs. The DNA for the CDR3 is TGTGCCAGTAGTATGACGGGAGGTCTCAATGAGCAGTTCTTC. Residues: CASSMTGGLNEQFF.